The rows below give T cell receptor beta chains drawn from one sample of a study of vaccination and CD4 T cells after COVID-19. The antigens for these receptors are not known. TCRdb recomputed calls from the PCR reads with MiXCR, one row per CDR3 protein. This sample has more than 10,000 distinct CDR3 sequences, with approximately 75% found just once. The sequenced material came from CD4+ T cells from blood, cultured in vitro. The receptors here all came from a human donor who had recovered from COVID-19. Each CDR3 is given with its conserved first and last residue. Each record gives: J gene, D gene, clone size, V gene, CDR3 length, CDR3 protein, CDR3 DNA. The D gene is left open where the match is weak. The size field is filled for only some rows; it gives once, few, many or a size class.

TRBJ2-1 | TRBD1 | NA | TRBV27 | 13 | CASSPRTGEEQFF | TGTGCCAGCAGTCCCAGGACAGGGGAAGAGCAGTTCTTC
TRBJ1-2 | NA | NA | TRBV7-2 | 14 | CASSLGIQGTGYTF | TGTGCCAGCAGCTTAGGTATCCAGGGGACGGGCTACACCTTC
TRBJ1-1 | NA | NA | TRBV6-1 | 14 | CASSERSGGTEAFF | TGTGCCAGCAGTGAAAGGTCGGGGGGGACTGAAGCTTTCTTT
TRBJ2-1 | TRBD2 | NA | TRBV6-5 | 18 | CASSYSGLAGGWGNEQFF | TGTGCCAGCAGTTACTCGGGACTAGCGGGAGGGTGGGGCAATGAGCAGTTCTTC
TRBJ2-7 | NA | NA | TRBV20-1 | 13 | CSVTRTPHYEQYF | TGCAGTGTGACAAGGACTCCCCACTACGAGCAGTACTTC
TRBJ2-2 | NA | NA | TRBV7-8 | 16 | CASSSRDYANTGELFF | TGTGCCAGCAGCTCACGAGATTACGCGAACACCGGGGAGCTGTTTTTT
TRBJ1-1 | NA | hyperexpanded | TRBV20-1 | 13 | CSARDPAALEAFF | TGCAGTGCTAGAGATCCGGCGGCCCTTGAAGCTTTCTTT
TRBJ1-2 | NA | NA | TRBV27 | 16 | CASSSTGPTSYYGYTF | TGTGCCAGCAGTTCGACGGGGCCCACCTCCTATTATGGCTACACCTTC
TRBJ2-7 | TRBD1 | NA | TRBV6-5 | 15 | CASSYSGTGPDEQYF | TGTGCCAGCAGTTACTCCGGGACAGGTCCCGACGAGCAGTACTTC
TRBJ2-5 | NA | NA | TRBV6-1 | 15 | CASSERPTPQETQYF | TGTGCCAGCAGTGAGAGGCCTACCCCGCAAGAGACCCAGTACTTC
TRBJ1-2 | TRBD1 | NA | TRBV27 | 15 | CASSRNRGSDYGYTF | TGTGCCAGCAGTCGCAACAGGGGGTCAGACTATGGCTACACCTTC
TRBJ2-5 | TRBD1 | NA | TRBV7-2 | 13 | CASNNRGRETQYF | TGTGCCAGCAACAACAGGGGTAGAGAGACCCAGTACTTC
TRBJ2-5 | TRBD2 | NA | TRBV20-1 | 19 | CSARDSVGLAGVIGETQYF | TGCAGTGCTAGAGATTCCGTAGGGCTAGCGGGAGTGATCGGAGAGACCCAGTACTTC
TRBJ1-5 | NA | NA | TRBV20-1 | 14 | CSAEVGGGNQPQHF | TGCAGTGCAGAGGTGGGTGGCGGCAATCAGCCCCAGCATTTT
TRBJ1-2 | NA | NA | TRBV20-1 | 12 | CSARSPFGGYTF | TGCAGTGCTAGGTCTCCCTTCGGGGGCTACACCTTC
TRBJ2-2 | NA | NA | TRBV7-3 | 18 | CASSLASKVGANTGELFF | TGTGCCAGCAGCTTAGCTTCCAAGGTTGGAGCGAACACCGGGGAGCTGTTTTTT
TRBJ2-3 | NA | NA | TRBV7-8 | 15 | CASSFLGPSTDTQYF | TGTGCCAGCAGCTTCCTGGGGCCTAGCACAGATACGCAGTATTTT
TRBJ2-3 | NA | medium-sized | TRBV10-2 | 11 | CASRTTDTQYF | TGCGCCAGCAGGACTACAGATACGCAGTATTTT
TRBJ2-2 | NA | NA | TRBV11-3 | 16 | CASSSVPSTNTGELFF | TGTGCCAGCAGCTCAGTTCCCTCAACGAACACCGGGGAGCTGTTTTTT
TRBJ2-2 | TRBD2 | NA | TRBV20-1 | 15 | CSALPSGRGTGELFF | TGCAGTGCCCTGCCTAGCGGGAGAGGCACCGGGGAGCTGTTTTTT
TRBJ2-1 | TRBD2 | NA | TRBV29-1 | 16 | CSVEGRTSGALSEQFF | TGCAGCGTTGAGGGGAGGACTAGCGGGGCCCTGAGTGAGCAGTTCTTC
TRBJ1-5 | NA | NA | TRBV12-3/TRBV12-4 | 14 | CASVLRGRNQPQHF | TGTGCCAGCGTCTTGAGGGGACGCAATCAGCCCCAGCATTTT
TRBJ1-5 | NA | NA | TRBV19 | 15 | CASRAWQGKAQPQHF | TGTGCCAGTAGGGCTTGGCAAGGGAAGGCTCAGCCCCAGCATTTT
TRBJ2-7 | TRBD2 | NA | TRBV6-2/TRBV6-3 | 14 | CAVSYKRDLSEQYF | TGTGCCGTCTCTTATAAGCGGGATTTGAGTGAGCAGTACTTC
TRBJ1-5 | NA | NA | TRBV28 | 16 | CASSFRDGYSNQPQHF | TGTGCCAGCAGTTTTCGGGACGGCTATAGCAATCAGCCCCAGCATTTT
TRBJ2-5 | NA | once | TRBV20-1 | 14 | CSAVGWAKRETQYF | TGCAGTGCTGTCGGTTGGGCCAAACGGGAGACCCAGTACTTC
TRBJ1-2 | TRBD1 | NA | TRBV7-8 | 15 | CASSLLRGQGEGYTF | TGTGCCAGCAGCTTACTGCGAGGACAGGGCGAAGGCTACACCTTC
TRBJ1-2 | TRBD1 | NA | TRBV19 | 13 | CATTDQGALSYTF | TGTGCCACTACCGACCAGGGGGCCCTATCTTACACCTTC
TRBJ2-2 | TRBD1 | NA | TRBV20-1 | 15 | CSAPNTGGPTGELFF | TGCAGTGCGCCAAATACAGGGGGCCCCACCGGGGAGCTGTTTTTT
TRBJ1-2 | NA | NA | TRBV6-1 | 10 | CASSDYGYTF | TGTGCCAGCAGTGACTATGGCTACACCTTC
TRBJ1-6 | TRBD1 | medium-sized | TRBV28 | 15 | CASSPWTGLNSPLHF | TGTGCCAGCAGTCCCTGGACAGGGTTAAATTCACCCCTCCACTTT